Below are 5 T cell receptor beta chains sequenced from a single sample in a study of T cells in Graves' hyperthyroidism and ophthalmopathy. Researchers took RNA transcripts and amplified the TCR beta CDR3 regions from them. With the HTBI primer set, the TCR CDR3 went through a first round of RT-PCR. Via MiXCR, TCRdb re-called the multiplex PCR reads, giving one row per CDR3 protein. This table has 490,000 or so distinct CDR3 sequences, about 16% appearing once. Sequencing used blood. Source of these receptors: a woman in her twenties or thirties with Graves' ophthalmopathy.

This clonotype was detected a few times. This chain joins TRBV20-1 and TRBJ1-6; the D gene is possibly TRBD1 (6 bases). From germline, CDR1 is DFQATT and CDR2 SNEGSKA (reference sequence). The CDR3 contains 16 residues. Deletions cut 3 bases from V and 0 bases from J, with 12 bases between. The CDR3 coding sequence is TGCAGTGCTAGGGCCACAGGGAGCTCCTATAATTCACCCCTCCACTTT. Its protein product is CSARATGSSYNSPLHF.

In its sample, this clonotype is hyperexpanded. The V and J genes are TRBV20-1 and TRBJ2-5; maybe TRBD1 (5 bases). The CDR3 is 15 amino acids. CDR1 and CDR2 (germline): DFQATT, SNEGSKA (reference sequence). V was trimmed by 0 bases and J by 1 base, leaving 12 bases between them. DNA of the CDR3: TGCAGTGCTAGAGAGACAAAGGGGTTCCAAGAGACCCAGTACTTC. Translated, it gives CSARETKGFQETQYF.

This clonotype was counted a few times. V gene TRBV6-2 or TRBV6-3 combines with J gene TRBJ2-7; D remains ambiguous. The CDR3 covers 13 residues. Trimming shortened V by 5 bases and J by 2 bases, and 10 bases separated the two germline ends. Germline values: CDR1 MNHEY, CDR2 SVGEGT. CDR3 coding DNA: TGTGCCAGCAGTGAGGCCCTGCCCTACGAGCAGTACTTC. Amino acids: CASSEALPYEQYF.

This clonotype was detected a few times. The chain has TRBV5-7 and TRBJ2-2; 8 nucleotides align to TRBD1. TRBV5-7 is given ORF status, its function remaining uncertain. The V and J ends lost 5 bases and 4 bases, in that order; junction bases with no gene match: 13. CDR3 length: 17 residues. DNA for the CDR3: TGTGCCAGCAGATTCGGACAGGGTACCGTTGGCACCGGGGAGCTGTTTTTT. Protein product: CASRFGQGTVGTGELFF.

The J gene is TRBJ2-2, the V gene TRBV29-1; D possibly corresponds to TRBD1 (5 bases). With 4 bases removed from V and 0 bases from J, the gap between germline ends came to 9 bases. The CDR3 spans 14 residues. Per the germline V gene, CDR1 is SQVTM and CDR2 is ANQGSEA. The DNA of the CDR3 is TGCAGCGTTGGCCAGGGTGCGAACACCGGGGAGCTGTTTTTT. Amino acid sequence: CSVGQGANTGELFF.